Sequencing of this T cell receptor (beta chain) was carried out in a study of lymphopenia after photon versus proton radiotherapy. Study conclusions and caveats: Post-nadir diversity loss with photons came from oligoclonal expansion, particularly CD8+ Temra cells.

Sequencing used immunoSEQ multiplex PCR; TCRdb keeps in-frame clones, though not all of them. The profile covers more than 45,000 clones, with about four fifths appearing a single time and approximately 2% taken by the ten largest. Looked up from germline, CDR1 is SEHNR and CDR2 is FQNEAQ (reference sequence). V lost 4 bases to trimming and J lost 8 bases, with 26 bases between them. CDR3 size: 17 residues. This clone was seen only a few times. Its target is not known. This sequence joins TRBV7-9 and TRBJ1-2; D is perhaps TRBD1 (6 bases). The starting material was peripheral blood, obtained from a patient treated with proton-based radiotherapy. The receptor comes from a man in his fifties or sixties with pancreatic cancer. For the CDR3, the DNA is TGTGCCAGCAGCTCCCACACTCGGACAGTCGGCGTGGGGGGCTACACCTTC. Protein sequence: CASSSHTRTVGVGGYTF.